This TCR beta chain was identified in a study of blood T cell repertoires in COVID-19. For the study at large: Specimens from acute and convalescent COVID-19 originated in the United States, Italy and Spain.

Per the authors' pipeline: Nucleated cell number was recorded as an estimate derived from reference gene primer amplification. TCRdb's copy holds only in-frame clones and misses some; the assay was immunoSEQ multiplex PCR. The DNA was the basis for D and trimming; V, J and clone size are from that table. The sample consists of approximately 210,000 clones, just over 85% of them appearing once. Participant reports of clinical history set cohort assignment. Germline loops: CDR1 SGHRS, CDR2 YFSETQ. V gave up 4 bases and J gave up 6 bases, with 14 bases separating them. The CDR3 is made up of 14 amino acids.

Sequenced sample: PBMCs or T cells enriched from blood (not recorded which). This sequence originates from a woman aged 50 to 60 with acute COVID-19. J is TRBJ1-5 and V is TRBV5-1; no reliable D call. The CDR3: CASSPDAGPQPQHF. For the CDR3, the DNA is TGCGCCAGCAGCCCGGACGCGGGTCCTCAGCCCCAGCATTTT.